These T cell receptor beta chains were read from a single sample in a study of chemoradiotherapy in HPV16-positive cancers. Here immunoSEQ multiplex PCR was the method, and the copy in TCRdb shows in-frame clones only, minus some. Of approximately 4,000 clones listed, approximately 71% were seen once; the top ten hold 15% to 20%. This sample was gathered from a patient who underwent chemoradiotherapy. All receptors come from a human donor with HPV-associated anogenital cancer. CDR3s leave out the opening cysteine and the closing phenylalanine or tryptophan. D genes are given only for firm matches.

d_gene: NA
v_gene: TRBV27
j_gene: TRBJ2-7
CDR3aa: ASSSSSYEQY

d_gene: TRBD2
v_gene: TRBV7-2
j_gene: TRBJ2-7
CDR3aa: ASSYQAGDWEQY

d_gene: TRBD1
v_gene: TRBV5-4
j_gene: TRBJ2-5
CDR3aa: ASSPGQLQETQY

d_gene: TRBD1
v_gene: TRBV5-1
j_gene: TRBJ2-7
CDR3aa: ASSSMGQGHEQY

d_gene: NA
v_gene: TRBV7-2
j_gene: TRBJ1-2
CDR3aa: ASSLGQGIYGYT

d_gene: TRBD1
v_gene: TRBV5-6
j_gene: TRBJ1-2
CDR3aa: ASSRGTGSTFFNYGYT

d_gene: NA
v_gene: TRBV5-8
j_gene: TRBJ1-5
CDR3aa: ASSLTAGSNQPQH

d_gene: NA
v_gene: TRBV30
j_gene: TRBJ1-1
CDR3aa: AWRGDSGEAF

d_gene: NA
v_gene: TRBV19
j_gene: TRBJ1-1
CDR3aa: ASSRTPNTEAF

d_gene: NA
v_gene: TRBV5-4
j_gene: TRBJ1-2
CDR3aa: ASSLPSYGYT

d_gene: TRBD2
v_gene: TRBV9
j_gene: TRBJ2-3
CDR3aa: ASSPTSGGAGDTQY

d_gene: NA
v_gene: TRBV2
j_gene: TRBJ1-1
CDR3aa: ASSVLTGLNTEAF

d_gene: TRBD1
v_gene: TRBV30
j_gene: TRBJ1-4
CDR3aa: AWSSRGTGGRKLF

d_gene: TRBD1
v_gene: TRBV19
j_gene: TRBJ1-2
CDR3aa: ASSITRQGVVIYT

d_gene: TRBD1
v_gene: TRBV6-6
j_gene: TRBJ1-2
CDR3aa: ASRQGGAYGYT

d_gene: TRBD1
v_gene: TRBV7-2
j_gene: TRBJ2-1
CDR3aa: ASSFRAGQGQGNEQF

d_gene: NA
v_gene: TRBV20-1
j_gene: TRBJ1-2
CDR3aa: SARPDYGYT

d_gene: NA
v_gene: TRBV27
j_gene: TRBJ1-2
CDR3aa: ASSLGSNYGYT

d_gene: TRBD1
v_gene: TRBV7-9
j_gene: TRBJ1-2
CDR3aa: ASIAGTDPYYGYT

d_gene: NA
v_gene: TRBV18
j_gene: TRBJ1-3
CDR3aa: ASSPTWVSGNTIY

d_gene: NA
v_gene: TRBV19
j_gene: TRBJ2-7
CDR3aa: ASSSNAYEQY

d_gene: TRBD2
v_gene: TRBV5-1
j_gene: TRBJ2-7
CDR3aa: ASSRRGQGSSGGTYEQY

d_gene: TRBD1
v_gene: TRBV7-2
j_gene: TRBJ1-4
CDR3aa: ASSGGQNEKLF

d_gene: NA
v_gene: TRBV6-5
j_gene: TRBJ2-7
CDR3aa: ASTEGSGKTYEQY

d_gene: NA
v_gene: TRBV27
j_gene: TRBJ1-5
CDR3aa: ASSFKGYQPQH

d_gene: NA
v_gene: TRBV30
j_gene: TRBJ1-6
CDR3aa: AWSVGPRQGAVKGSPLH

d_gene: NA
v_gene: TRBV7-9
j_gene: TRBJ2-3
CDR3aa: ASSRYDRGEYTQY

d_gene: NA
v_gene: TRBV19
j_gene: TRBJ1-1
CDR3aa: ASSLVRNTEAF

d_gene: NA
v_gene: TRBV9
j_gene: TRBJ1-2
CDR3aa: ASFGPYGYT

d_gene: NA
v_gene: TRBV2
j_gene: TRBJ2-2
CDR3aa: ASSSQGWANTGELF

d_gene: NA
v_gene: TRBV7-8
j_gene: TRBJ1-5
CDR3aa: ASSLDRSQPQH

d_gene: NA
v_gene: TRBV28
j_gene: TRBJ1-2
CDR3aa: ASSLDIGNGLHGYT

d_gene: NA
v_gene: TRBV28
j_gene: TRBJ1-5
CDR3aa: ASSHGGVEDNQPQH

d_gene: TRBD2
v_gene: TRBV6-5
j_gene: TRBJ2-5
CDR3aa: ASRRGGSETQY

d_gene: NA
v_gene: TRBV4-1
j_gene: TRBJ1-6
CDR3aa: ASSRVDNSPLH

d_gene: NA
v_gene: TRBV2
j_gene: TRBJ2-7
CDR3aa: ASSVQGPYIGSPLY

d_gene: TRBD1
v_gene: TRBV28
j_gene: TRBJ1-5
CDR3aa: ASSPRTGGNQPQH

d_gene: NA
v_gene: TRBV29-1
j_gene: TRBJ1-1
CDR3aa: SVEDFSRRAATNTEAF

d_gene: TRBD2
v_gene: TRBV7-2
j_gene: TRBJ2-7
CDR3aa: ASRFRGELYEQY

d_gene: TRBD2
v_gene: TRBV7-9
j_gene: TRBJ2-1
CDR3aa: ASSSTISGGPYNEQF

d_gene: NA
v_gene: TRBV18
j_gene: TRBJ2-7
CDR3aa: ASSPGIEQY

d_gene: NA
v_gene: TRBV29-1
j_gene: TRBJ1-1
CDR3aa: SSRGGLRTTEAF

d_gene: NA
v_gene: TRBV5-6
j_gene: TRBJ2-7
CDR3aa: ASSLGTGPGEQY

d_gene: NA
v_gene: TRBV4-2
j_gene: TRBJ2-7
CDR3aa: ASSQDSDQVFYEQY

d_gene: NA
v_gene: TRBV6-6
j_gene: TRBJ1-6
CDR3aa: ASSYTGSSYNSPLH

d_gene: NA
v_gene: TRBV18
j_gene: TRBJ2-6
CDR3aa: ASSPSGREGANVLT

d_gene: NA
v_gene: TRBV28
j_gene: TRBJ1-2
CDR3aa: ASSSGYGGYT